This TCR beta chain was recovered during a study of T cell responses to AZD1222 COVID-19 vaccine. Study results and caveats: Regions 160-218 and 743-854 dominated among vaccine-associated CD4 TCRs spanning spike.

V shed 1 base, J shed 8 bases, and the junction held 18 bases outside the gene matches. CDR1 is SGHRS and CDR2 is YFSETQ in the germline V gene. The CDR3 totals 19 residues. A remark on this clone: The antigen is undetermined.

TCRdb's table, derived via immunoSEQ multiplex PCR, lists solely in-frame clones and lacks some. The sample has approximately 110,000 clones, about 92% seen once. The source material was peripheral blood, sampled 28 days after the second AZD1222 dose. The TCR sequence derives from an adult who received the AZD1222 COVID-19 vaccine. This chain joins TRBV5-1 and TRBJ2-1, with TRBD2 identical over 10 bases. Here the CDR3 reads CASSLRVASGGRNYDEQFF. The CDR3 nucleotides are TGCGCCAGCAGCTTGAGGGTCGCTAGCGGGGGAAGGAATTACGATGAGCAGTTCTTC.